These 10 T cell receptor beta chains were all obtained from the same sample, sequenced in a study of blood T cell repertoires in COVID-19. Clones were sequenced by immunoSEQ multiplex PCR, and TCRdb holds only the in-frame ones, with some missing. There are 200,000 to 250,000 clones in the sample; under 90% occur only once, and under 3.5% lies in the top ten. The material sequenced was PBMCs or T cells enriched from blood (not recorded which). The receptors stem from an older woman who had recovered from COVID-19.

This clone was picked up a small number of times. J is TRBJ2-2 and V is TRBV18; D is unclear. The length of the CDR3 is 15 residues. With 3 bases removed from V and 6 bases from J, the gap between germline ends came to 14 bases. Germline V gene sequence: CDR1 KGHSH, CDR2 LQKENI. This CDR3 reads CASSPVSGGSGELFF. DNA for the CDR3: TGTGCCAGCTCACCCGTCTCGGGTGGGTCCGGGGAGCTGTTTTTT.

V and J are TRBV11-2 and TRBJ2-7, with D tentatively TRBD1 (5 bases). Looked up from germline, CDR1 is SGHAT and CDR2 is FQNNGV. The CDR3 loop spans 13 amino acids. The ends were cut back, 0 bases at V and 2 bases at J, with 5 bases in the middle. The CDR3 nucleotides read TGTGCCAGCAGCTTAGACAGGGCCTACGAGCAGTACTTC. Translating it yields CASSLDRAYEQYF.

CDR3 in amino acids: CATSDQGRTEAFF. CDR3 nucleotides: TGTGCCACCAGTGATCAGGGTCGGACTGAAGCTTTCTTT. The chain links TRBV24-1 to TRBJ1-1, with D possibly matching TRBD1 (5 bases). The CDR3 runs 13 residues. Germline CDR1 reads KGHDR; CDR2 reads SFDVKD. Trimming shortened V by 3 bases and J by 5 bases, and 9 bases separated the two germline ends.

The sample holds a few counts of this clone. J is TRBJ1-4 and V is TRBV12-5, with 9 bases matching TRBD1. Germline CDR1 LGHNT, CDR2 FRNRAP. With 6 bases clipped from V and 4 bases from J, the junction kept 6 bases outside the gene matches. The CDR3 spans 15 residues. The CDR3 spells CASGLGQGINEKLFF. Written as DNA, the CDR3 is TGTGCTAGTGGGCTGGGACAGGGTATTAATGAAAAACTGTTTTTT.

This rearrangement joins TRBV7-2 to TRBJ2-3; TRBD2 agrees at 10 bases. V shed 1 base and J 10 bases; nucleotides not matched to a gene: 8. The V gene's germline CDR1 is SGHTA and CDR2 FQGNSA. The CDR3 runs to 15 residues. The CDR3 sequence: CASSLGLAGVRAQYF. CDR3 DNA sequence: TGTGCCAGCAGCTTAGGCCTAGCGGGAGTGAGGGCGCAGTATTTT.

The chain carries TRBV21-1 and TRBJ2-5; the table's D call, TRBD2, has no DNA check behind it. TRBV21-1 is shown as a pseudogene. CDR3 length: 18 residues. CDR3 region: CASSKAGSGGRYQETQYF. In DNA form, the CDR3 reads TGTGCCAGCAGCAAAGCCGGTAGCGGGGGTCGGTACCAAGAGACCCAGTACTTC.

V usage is TRBV6-6 and J usage is TRBJ2-3; D might be TRBD1 (5 bases). V was cut by 6 bases and J by 2 bases, with 15 bases left in between. This CDR3 comprises 15 residues. Germline CDR1 and CDR2: MNHNY and SVGAGI (reference sequence). The CDR3 bases are TGTGCCAGCAGGGTTAGGGGCCCCCTCACAGATACGCAGTATTTT. It codes for CASRVRGPLTDTQYF.

CDR3 DNA: TGTGCCAGCAGCCAAGGGGGTACGCGGGTCTTCCAGCAGTACTTC. Its translation: CASSQGGTRVFQQYF. The chain uses TRBV3-1 (or the pseudogene TRBV3-2) and TRBJ2-7; weak D call: TRBD2 (5 bases). The V and J ends lost 1 base and 8 bases respectively, with 18 bases between them. CDR3 length: 15 residues. Germline CDR1 reads LGHDT; CDR2 reads YNNKEL (reference sequence).

The genes are TRBV7-8 and TRBJ1-2, with TRBD1 matching over 9 bases. V dropped 5 bases and J dropped 5; count of bases not matched to a gene: 15. There are 17 residues in the CDR3. Germline V lookup: CDR1 SGHVS, CDR2 FQNEAQ. The CDR3 DNA follows: TGTGCCAGCAGCGAACCGGGACAGGGAGAGTTTTGGTATGGCTACACCTTC. This encodes CASSEPGQGEFWYGYTF.

The chain has TRBV5-1 and TRBJ1-5; possibly TRBD1 for D (5 bases). Germline V gives CDR1 SGHRS, CDR2 YFSETQ. V was shortened by 1 base and J by 4 bases, with 9 bases between the two germline ends. The CDR3 runs to 14 residues. CDR3 sequence reads: CASSLWGRNQPQHF. CDR3 coding DNA: TGCGCCAGCAGCTTGTGGGGGAGGAATCAGCCCCAGCATTTT.